These T cell receptor beta chains were read from a single sample in a study of cytomegalovirus exposure and HLA in healthy donors. Sequencing was performed with immunoSEQ multiplex PCR; in TCRdb, only in-frame clones are kept and a portion is missing. The sample holds around 150,000 clones; about 81% are singletons and the top ten take more than 0.9%. Material: PBMCs. These receptors were collected from a girl aged 2-10 years in good health and CMV-seropositive. CDR3s include the opening cysteine and the closing phenylalanine or tryptophan. D genes are given only for firm matches. Size tells how often a clone was seen (once, few, many) or the class of an expanded clone, and some rows leave it out.

d_call clone_size j_call v_call cdr3_aa cdr3_nt
- - TRBJ2-7 TRBV19 CASSMWGQGSYEQYF TGTGCCAGTAGTATGTGGGGGCAGGGGTCCTACGAGCAGTACTTC
TRBD2 - TRBJ2-2 TRBV2 CASRDRTSGTGAGELFF TGTGCCAGCAGAGACCGGACTAGCGGGACGGGTGCCGGGGAGCTGTTTTTT
- - TRBJ2-7 TRBV2 CASSERGGSAHEQYF TGTGCCAGCAGTGAAAGGGGGGGCAGTGCCCACGAGCAGTACTTC
- - TRBJ2-1 TRBV7-9 CASSLGTPTGEQFF TGTGCCAGCAGCCTCGGGACTCCTACTGGTGAGCAGTTCTTC
- - TRBJ2-1 TRBV27 CASSLSSATYNEQFF TGTGCCAGCAGTTTATCTAGCGCGACCTACAATGAGCAGTTCTTC
- - TRBJ2-3 TRBV4-1 CASSQVSPGDTDTQYF TGCGCCAGCAGCCAAGTCTCACCGGGAGACACAGATACGCAGTATTTT
- - TRBJ1-5 TRBV7-3 CASSLGGYQPQHF TGTGCCAGCAGCTTAGGCGGGTATCAGCCCCAGCATTTT
TRBD2 - TRBJ2-7 TRBV4-1 CASSQQHSSGRANEQYF TGCGCCAGCAGCCAGCAGCATTCTAGCGGGAGGGCAAACGAGCAGTACTTC
TRBD2 - TRBJ2-7 TRBV5-1 CASSSSGSARGSYEQYF TGCGCCAGCAGCTCTAGCGGGAGTGCTAGGGGCTCCTACGAGCAGTACTTC
- - TRBJ1-2 TRBV28 CASSAPAGPEGYGYTF TGTGCCAGCAGTGCGCCGGCAGGTCCCGAGGGTTATGGCTACACCTTC
TRBD1 - TRBJ1-6 TRBV28 CASRRTGEMDSPLHF TGTGCCAGCAGACGGACAGGGGAGATGGATTCACCCCTCCACTTT
TRBD2 - TRBJ2-1 TRBV29-1 CSVIAGINEQFF TGCAGCGTTATAGCGGGGATTAATGAGCAGTTCTTC
- - TRBJ2-5 TRBV7-9 CASTEWRRQETQYF TGTGCCAGCACTGAGTGGAGGAGGCAAGAGACCCAGTACTTC
- - TRBJ2-2 TRBV6-6 CASRLHSYTGELFF TGTGCCAGCAGGCTGCACAGTTACACCGGGGAGCTGTTTTTT
- - TRBJ2-3 TRBV2 CASSVLARGTDTQYF TGTGCCAGCAGTGTGCTAGCAAGGGGGACAGATACGCAGTATTTT
TRBD2 - TRBJ2-5 TRBV28 CASSSLAEETQYF TGTGCCAGCAGTTCACTAGCGGAAGAGACCCAGTACTTC
- - TRBJ2-1 TRBV28 CASSVAGMYNEQFF TGTGCCAGCAGTGTGGCGGGTATGTACAATGAGCAGTTCTTC
- few TRBJ2-4 TRBV30 CAFLAKNIQYF TGTGCCTTTCTAGCCAAAAACATTCAGTACTTC
TRBD2 once TRBJ2-2 TRBV5-4 CASSSTGLAGTGELFF TGTGCCAGCAGTTCCACGGGACTAGCGGGAACCGGGGAGCTGTTTTTT
TRBD2 - TRBJ2-1 TRBV6-4 CATSTSGGNSDEQFF TGTGCCACCTCGACTAGCGGGGGCAATAGCGATGAGCAGTTCTTC
- few TRBJ1-5 TRBV2 CASSDFPRVYSNQPQHF TGTGCCAGCAGTGATTTCCCCCGGGTATATAGCAATCAGCCCCAGCATTTT
- - TRBJ2-2 TRBV9 CASSVGPLAPLPGELFF TGTGCCAGCAGCGTAGGCCCCCTAGCCCCCCTCCCCGGGGAGCTGTTTTTT
- - TRBJ1-1 TRBV5-4 CASSRPDTGTEAFF TGTGCCAGCAGCCGACCGGACACAGGGACTGAAGCTTTCTTT
- - TRBJ2-3 TRBV27 CASSLNTYTLVRGTDTQYF TGTGCCAGCAGTCTGAACACTTACACACTAGTGCGGGGAACAGATACGCAGTATTTT
TRBD1 - TRBJ1-2 TRBV27 CASSPRQGIHGYTF TGTGCCAGCAGTCCAAGACAGGGAATTCATGGCTACACCTTC
- - TRBJ1-3 TRBV11-3 CASSFGQSGNTIYF TGTGCCAGCAGCTTTGGACAGTCTGGAAACACCATATATTTT
- - TRBJ1-1 TRBV30 CAWSGNRVNTEAFF TGTGCCTGGAGTGGTAACAGGGTGAACACTGAAGCTTTCTTT
- - TRBJ2-7 TRBV9 CASSVGQGNYEQYF TGTGCCAGCAGCGTAGGGCAGGGGAACTACGAGCAGTACTTC
TRBD1 - TRBJ1-2 TRBV2 CASSFRTGQGYTF TGTGCCAGCAGTTTCAGGACAGGCCAGGGCTACACCTTC
- - TRBJ1-1 TRBV5-1 CASSPPGDTEAFF TGCGCCAGCAGTCCACCGGGGGACACTGAAGCTTTCTTT
- - TRBJ2-1 TRBV29-1 CSVQLALSYNEQFF TGCAGCGTTCAGCTAGCCCTTTCCTACAATGAGCAGTTCTTC
TRBD2 - TRBJ2-5 TRBV7-8 CASSIPGLAEETQYF TGTGCCAGCAGCATTCCGGGACTAGCCGAAGAGACCCAGTACTTC
TRBD1 - TRBJ1-3 TRBV9 CASSADRAGNTIYF TGTGCCAGCAGCGCCGACAGGGCTGGAAACACCATATATTTT
TRBD1 - TRBJ1-2 TRBV5-1 CASSLGDRAIYGYTF TGCGCCAGCAGCTTGGGAGACAGGGCGATCTATGGCTACACCTTC
TRBD1 - TRBJ1-1 TRBV5-4 CASSSRGQGDTEAFF TGTGCCAGCAGCTCCCGGGGCCAGGGGGACACTGAAGCTTTCTTT
- - TRBJ2-5 TRBV4-1 CASSQVYSERMETQYF TGCGCCAGCAGCCAAGTTTACAGTGAACGGATGGAGACCCAGTACTTC
TRBD2 - TRBJ2-7 TRBV2 CASSVRGEGYEQYF TGTGCCAGCAGTGTTCGGGGGGAAGGGTACGAGCAGTACTTC